Listed below are T cell receptor beta chains from one sample, sequenced in a study of cytomegalovirus exposure and HLA in healthy donors. Using immunoSEQ multiplex PCR, the repertoire was profiled, and TCRdb retains in-frame clones only, with some absent. The profile covers 95,000 to 100,000 clones, with 65% to 85% appearing a single time and around 3.5% taken by the ten largest. What was sequenced was PBMCs. The receptor source for this set is a man aged 35 to 55 in good health and CMV-seronegative. Each CDR3 is given with its conserved first and last residue. The D gene is left open where the match is weak. Size values are once, few and many counts, or a class for expanded clones, and some rows have none.

>TRBV5-6|-|TRBD1|TRBJ2-3
CASSSLLLPGQAADTQYF
TGTGCCAGCAGCTCGCTACTCTTGCCGGGACAGGCCGCAGATACGCAGTATTTT
>TRBV15|-|TRBD2|TRBJ2-1
CATSAGTSGRGREFF
TGTGCCACCAGCGCCGGGACTAGCGGGAGAGGGAGGGAGTTCTTC
>TRBV2|-|-|TRBJ1-3
CASRGTFSGNTIYF
TGTGCCAGCAGGGGGACATTCTCTGGAAACACCATATATTTT
>TRBV5-1|-|TRBD1|TRBJ2-1
CASSVSGGWDEQFF
TGCGCCAGCAGTGTTTCAGGGGGTTGGGATGAGCAGTTCTTC
>TRBV15|-|-|TRBJ2-7
CATSRDRGPYEQYF
TGTGCCACCAGCAGAGACAGAGGCCCCTACGAGCAGTACTTC
>TRBV7-3|few|-|TRBJ2-1
CASSLNSRSTYNEQFF
TGTGCCAGCAGCTTAAATTCGAGATCAACGTACAATGAGCAGTTCTTC
>TRBV6-4|-|-|TRBJ1-1
CASREEVNTEAFF
TGTGCCAGCAGGGAGGAGGTGAACACTGAAGCTTTCTTT
>TRBV12-5|-|-|TRBJ2-3
CAGARRGDTDTQYF
TGTGCTGGTGCCCGGCGGGGCGACACAGATACGCAGTATTTT
>TRBV5-1|few|TRBD1|TRBJ2-1
CASSLLGQGKNEQFF
TGCGCCAGCAGCTTGCTGGGACAGGGCAAGAATGAGCAGTTCTTC
>TRBV28|-|-|TRBJ2-1
CASSLGARGRNVEQFF
TGTGCCAGCAGTTTAGGGGCCAGGGGAAGGAACGTTGAGCAGTTCTTC
>TRBV5-5|few|-|TRBJ1-5
CASSFGGKDQPQHF
TGTGCCAGCAGCTTCGGGGGTAAGGATCAGCCCCAGCATTTT
>TRBV7-9|once|TRBD1|TRBJ1-4
CASSLMQGDEKLFF
TGTGCCAGCAGCTTAATGCAGGGGGATGAAAAACTGTTTTTT
>TRBV5-1|few|TRBD1|TRBJ2-2
CASSPGQWYTGELFF
TGCGCCAGCAGCCCGGGACAGTGGTACACCGGGGAGCTGTTTTTT
>TRBV2|-|-|TRBJ1-1
CASSRAAGVNTEAFF
TGTGCCAGCAGTAGGGCGGCAGGGGTGAACACTGAAGCTTTCTTT
>TRBV19|-|-|TRBJ2-5
CASSTNRQDKATQYF
TGTGCCAGTAGTACCAACCGACAGGACAAGGCGACCCAGTACTTC
>TRBV5-4|-|TRBD1|TRBJ1-1
CASSFRRQGDEAFF
TGTGCCAGCAGCTTCCGTCGACAGGGGGATGAAGCTTTCTTT
>TRBV5-4|-|TRBD1|TRBJ2-7
CASTDRGSYEQYF
TGTGCCAGCACCGACAGGGGATCCTACGAGCAGTACTTC
>TRBV7-9|-|TRBD1|TRBJ1-1
CASSLRDRGTEAFF
TGTGCCAGCAGCTTGAGGGACAGGGGCACTGAAGCTTTCTTT
>TRBV18|-|TRBD1|TRBJ2-6
CASSPGTGASGANVLTF
TGTGCCAGCTCACCCGGGACAGGGGCCTCTGGGGCCAACGTCCTGACTTTC
>TRBV7-6|-|-|TRBJ2-7
CASRSGSSYEQYF
TGTGCCAGCAGGTCCGGTAGCTCCTACGAGCAGTACTTC
>TRBV4-2|-|TRBD1|TRBJ1-5
CASSQGRDRFNQPQHF
TGTGCCAGCAGCCAAGGAAGGGACAGGTTCAATCAGCCCCAGCATTTT
>TRBV5-6|once|TRBD1|TRBJ1-2
CASSPLEATGGPNYGYTF
TGTGCCAGCAGCCCTCTGGAGGCTACAGGGGGCCCTAACTATGGCTACACCTTC
>TRBV5-4|-|-|TRBJ1-6
CASSPDMGINSPLHF
TGTGCCAGCAGCCCGGACATGGGGATAAATTCACCCCTCCACTTT
>TRBV11-1|-|-|TRBJ2-5
CASKGAGETLAQYF
TGTGCCAGCAAAGGGGCAGGAGAGACTTTGGCCCAGTACTTC
>TRBV9|-|-|TRBJ1-1
CASSVRGSEAFF
TGTGCCAGCAGCGTAAGGGGGAGTGAAGCTTTCTTT
>TRBV9|few|TRBD1|TRBJ2-1
CASSDRAGQGDNEQFF
TGTGCCAGCAGCGACCGCGCCGGACAGGGTGACAATGAGCAGTTCTTC
>TRBV27|-|-|TRBJ2-7
CASSLTAIPYEQYF
TGTGCCAGCAGTTTAACTGCTATCCCCTACGAGCAGTACTTC
>TRBV5-6|few|TRBD1|TRBJ2-3
CASSSIRDRGRRTDTQYF
TGTGCCAGCAGCTCAATAAGGGACAGGGGGCGCCGCACAGATACGCAGTATTTT
>TRBV7-2|-|TRBD2|TRBJ2-3
CASSPWTSASTDTQYF
TGTGCCAGCAGCCCTTGGACTAGCGCGAGCACAGATACGCAGTATTTT
>TRBV30|-|TRBD1|TRBJ1-2
CAWYGTGRYGYTF
TGTGCCTGGTACGGGACAGGGCGCTATGGCTACACCTTC
>TRBV18|-|-|TRBJ1-1
CASHPTGALNTEAFF
TGTGCCAGCCATCCGACAGGAGCCTTGAACACTGAAGCTTTCTTT
>TRBV5-6|-|TRBD1|TRBJ1-4
CASSTGDGSEKLFF
TGTGCCAGCAGCACAGGGGACGGGAGTGAAAAACTGTTTTTT
>TRBV7-9|-|TRBD1|TRBJ1-4
CASSLGQGDGEKLFF
TGTGCCAGCAGCCTTGGACAGGGGGACGGTGAAAAACTGTTTTTT
>TRBV6-5|-|-|TRBJ1-2
CASSPINYGYTF
TGTGCCAGCAGTCCAATTAACTATGGCTACACCTTC
>TRBV30|once|TRBD1|TRBJ2-6
CAWSVVRTGGSGANVLTF
TGTGCCTGGAGTGTCGTCAGGACAGGGGGCTCTGGGGCCAACGTCCTGACTTTC
>TRBV5-4|-|TRBD1|TRBJ1-1
CASSTDRDTEAFF
TGTGCCAGCAGCACGGACAGGGACACTGAAGCTTTCTTT
>TRBV29-1|-|-|TRBJ2-1
CSARESGLLQFF
TGCAGCGCAAGGGAGAGCGGGCTCCTGCAGTTCTTC
>TRBV2|-|-|TRBJ2-7
CASFLYEQYF
TGTGCCAGCTTCCTCTACGAGCAGTACTTC
>TRBV25-1|-|TRBD1|TRBJ2-1
CASTSTGGARNEQFF
TGTGCCAGCACCTCGACAGGGGGCGCGCGGAATGAGCAGTTCTTC
>TRBV27|-|-|TRBJ2-2
CASSLSAIGELFF
TGTGCCAGCAGTTTATCGGCCATCGGGGAGCTGTTTTTT
>TRBV23-1|-|TRBD1|TRBJ1-1
CASSPWTGVMGNTEAFF
TGCGCCAGCAGTCCGTGGACAGGGGTGATGGGGAACACTGAAGCTTTCTTT
>TRBV29-1|-|-|TRBJ2-2
CSVEVEGDNTGELFF
TGCAGCGTTGAAGTGGAGGGTGATAACACCGGGGAGCTGTTTTTT
>TRBV6-4|few|TRBD1|TRBJ2-1
CASSDSQGANEQFF
TGTGCCAGCAGTGACTCGCAGGGGGCGAATGAGCAGTTCTTC
>TRBV6-1|few|TRBD1|TRBJ1-5
CASSEGGGNNQPQHF
TGTGCCAGCAGTGAAGGAGGGGGCAACAATCAGCCCCAGCATTTT